This T cell receptor beta chain was profiled in a study of T cell repertoires in cytomegalovirus infection. Whole-study findings and limits: Cumulated frequencies of public TCR beta families served to identify carriers of CMV plus the relevant HLA.

Only a few counts were recorded for this clonotype. Its antigen is currently unknown. TCRdb itself ran the reads through MiXCR, one entry per CDR3 protein. The sample includes nearly 550,000 distinct CDR3 sequences, approximately 16% seen only once; the top ten take 20% to 30%. The sample was CD8+ T cells from PBMCs. This clonotype was sampled from a human donor in good health (CMV status not recorded). Some clones in this sample may be carry-over from other donors' samples.

The CDR3 here is CASSIGDGRGEQYF. The CDR3 nucleotides are TGTGCCAGTAGTATAGGGGATGGACGAGGGGAGCAGTACTTC. The rearrangement links TRBV19 to TRBJ2-7, with D possibly being TRBD2 (5 bases). The germline gives CDR1 LNHDA, CDR2 SQIVND (reference sequence). V was clipped by 1 base and J by 7 bases, with 14 bases between them. The CDR3 totals 14 residues.